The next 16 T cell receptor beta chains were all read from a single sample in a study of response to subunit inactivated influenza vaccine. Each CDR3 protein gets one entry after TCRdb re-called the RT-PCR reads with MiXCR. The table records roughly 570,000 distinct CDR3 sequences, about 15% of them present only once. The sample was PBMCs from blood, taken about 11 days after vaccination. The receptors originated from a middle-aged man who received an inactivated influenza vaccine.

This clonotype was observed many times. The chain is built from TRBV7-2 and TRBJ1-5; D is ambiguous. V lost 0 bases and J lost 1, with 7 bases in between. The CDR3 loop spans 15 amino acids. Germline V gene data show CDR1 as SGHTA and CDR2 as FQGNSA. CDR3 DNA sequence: TGTGCCAGCAGCTTAGCATACGGAAGCAATCAGCCCCAGCATTTT. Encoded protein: CASSLAYGSNQPQHF.

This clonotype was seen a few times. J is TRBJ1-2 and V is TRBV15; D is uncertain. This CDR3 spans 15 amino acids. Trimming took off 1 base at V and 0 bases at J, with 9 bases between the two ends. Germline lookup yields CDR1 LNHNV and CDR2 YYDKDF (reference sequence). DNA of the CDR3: TGTGCCACCAGCAGAGGAGCGGCGACTAACTATGGCTACACCTTC. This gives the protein CATSRGAATNYGYTF.

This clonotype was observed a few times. In nucleotides, the CDR3 is TGTGCCAGCAGCCTCGTACAGGGAGCTGGGGCCAACGTCCTGACTTTC. It is translated as CASSLVQGAGANVLTF. The J gene is TRBJ2-6, the V gene TRBV4-2; D is perhaps TRBD1 (6 bases). The V end was cut by 4 bases, the J end by 2 bases, with 12 bases between. Germline-derived CDR1 and CDR2 are LGHNA and YNFKEQ. This CDR3 is 16 amino acids long.

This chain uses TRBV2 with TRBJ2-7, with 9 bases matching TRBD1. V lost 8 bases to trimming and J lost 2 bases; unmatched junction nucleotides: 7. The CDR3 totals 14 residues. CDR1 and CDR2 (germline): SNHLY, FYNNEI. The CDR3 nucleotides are TGTGCCAGCGACCCCGGGACAGGGACCTACGAGCAGTACTTC. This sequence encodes CASDPGTGTYEQYF.

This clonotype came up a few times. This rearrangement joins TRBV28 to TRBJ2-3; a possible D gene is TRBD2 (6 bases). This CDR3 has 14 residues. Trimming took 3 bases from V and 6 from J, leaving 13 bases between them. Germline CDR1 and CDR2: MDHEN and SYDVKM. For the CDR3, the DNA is TGTGCCAGCAGTTTTAACTGGGCGGGGGATACGCAGTATTTT. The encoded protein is CASSFNWAGDTQYF.

The CDR3 DNA reads as TGTGCCAGCAGCAACGGACTAGCCGGGGCAGATACGCAGTATTTT. Translated: CASSNGLAGADTQYF. This sequence joins TRBV7-9 and TRBJ2-3; 8 nucleotides match TRBD2. CDR1 and CDR2 from the germline V gene are SEHNR and FQNEAQ (reference sequence). Trimming removed 5 bases from V and 4 bases from J; junction bases left unmatched: 8. This CDR3 has 15 amino acids.

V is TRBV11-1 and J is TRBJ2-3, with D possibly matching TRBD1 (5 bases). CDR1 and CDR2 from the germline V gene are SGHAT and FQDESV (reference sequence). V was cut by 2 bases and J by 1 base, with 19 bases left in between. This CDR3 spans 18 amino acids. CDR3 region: CASSLSFGRDGGTDTQYF. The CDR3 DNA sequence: TGTGCCAGCAGCTTATCTTTCGGCAGGGATGGTGGCACAGATACGCAGTATTTT. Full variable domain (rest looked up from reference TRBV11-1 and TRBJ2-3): EAEVAQSPRYKITEKSQAVAFWCDPISGHATLYWYRQILGQGPELLVQFQDESVVDDSQLPKDRFSAERLKGVDSTLKIQPAELGDSAMYLCASSLSFGRDGGTDTQYFGPGTRLTVL.

CDR3 loop: CASSPHGSSYEQYF. The CDR3 DNA is TGTGCCAGCAGTCCTCACGGGAGCTCCTACGAGCAGTACTTC. V gene TRBV27 combines with J gene TRBJ2-7, with D tentatively TRBD2 (6 bases). Germline V gene data show CDR1 as MNHEY and CDR2 as SMNVEV (reference sequence). The V end was cut by 5 bases, the J end by 0 bases, with 11 bases between. This CDR3 has 14 amino acids.

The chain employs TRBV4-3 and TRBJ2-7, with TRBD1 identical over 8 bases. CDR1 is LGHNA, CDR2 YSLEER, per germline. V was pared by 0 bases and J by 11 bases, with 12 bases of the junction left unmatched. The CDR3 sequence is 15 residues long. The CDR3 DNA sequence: TGCGCCAGCAGCCAAGAAAGGGGACAGGCGGGTTGGGAGTACTTC. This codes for CASSQERGQAGWEYF.

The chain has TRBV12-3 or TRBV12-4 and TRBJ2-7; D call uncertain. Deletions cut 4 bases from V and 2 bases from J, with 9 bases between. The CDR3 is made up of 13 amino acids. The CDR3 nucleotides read TGTGCCAGCAGTTCAGATTACCCCTACGAGCAGTACTTC. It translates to CASSSDYPYEQYF.

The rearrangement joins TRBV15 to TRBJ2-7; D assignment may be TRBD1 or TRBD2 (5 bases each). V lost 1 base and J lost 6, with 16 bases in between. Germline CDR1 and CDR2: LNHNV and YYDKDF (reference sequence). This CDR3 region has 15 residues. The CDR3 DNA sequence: TGTGCCACCAGCAGAGCCTGGGGACGGGAAGGCGAGCAGTACTTC. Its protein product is CATSRAWGREGEQYF.

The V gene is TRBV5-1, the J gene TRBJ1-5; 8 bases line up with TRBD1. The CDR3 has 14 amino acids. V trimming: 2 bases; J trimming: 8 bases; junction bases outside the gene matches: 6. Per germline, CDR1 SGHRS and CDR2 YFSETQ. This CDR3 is CASSLGQGREPQHF. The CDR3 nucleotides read TGCGCCAGCAGCTTAGGACAGGGCCGTGAGCCCCAGCATTTT.

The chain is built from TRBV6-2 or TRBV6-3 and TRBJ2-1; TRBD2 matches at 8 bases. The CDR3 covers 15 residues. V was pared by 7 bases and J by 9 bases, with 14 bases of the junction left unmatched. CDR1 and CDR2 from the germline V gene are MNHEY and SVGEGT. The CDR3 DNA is TGTGCCAGCACCCCTCTACGGGGGGGCTTTAGTGAGCAGTTCTTC. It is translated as CASTPLRGGFSEQFF.

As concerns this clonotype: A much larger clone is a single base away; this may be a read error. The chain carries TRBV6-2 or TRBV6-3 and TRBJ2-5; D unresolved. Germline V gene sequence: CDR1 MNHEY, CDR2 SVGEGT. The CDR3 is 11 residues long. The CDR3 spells CANSYMETQYF. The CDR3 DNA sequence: TGTGCCAACAGTTATATGGAGACCCAGTACTTC.

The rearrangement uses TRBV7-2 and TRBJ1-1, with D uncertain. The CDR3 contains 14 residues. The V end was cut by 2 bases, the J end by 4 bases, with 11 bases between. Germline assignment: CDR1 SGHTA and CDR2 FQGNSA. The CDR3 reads CASSLNQRGTEAFF. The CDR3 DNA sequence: TGTGCCAGCAGCTTAAACCAACGGGGCACTGAAGCTTTCTTT.

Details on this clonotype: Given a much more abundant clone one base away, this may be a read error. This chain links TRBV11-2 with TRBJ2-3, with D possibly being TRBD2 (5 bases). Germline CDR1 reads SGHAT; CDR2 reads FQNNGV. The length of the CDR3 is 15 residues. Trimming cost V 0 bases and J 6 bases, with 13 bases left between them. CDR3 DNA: TGTGCCAGCAGCTTAGATTTCGGGGTCCACGATACGCAGTATTTT. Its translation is CASSLDFGVHDTQYF.